The table lists the clone carrying this TCR beta chain with a count of one. This sample stems from a study of cytomegalovirus exposure and HLA in healthy donors. Primers included in the PCR were 60 Vbeta and 13 Jbeta primers. The table came from immunoSEQ multiplex PCR; TCRdb's copy has only in-frame clones and leaves some out. The top ten hold 2.6% of the sample, which has over 200,000 clones, just under 70% seen once. Germline values: CDR1 MDHEN, CDR2 SYDVKM. J gave up 5 bases and V 3 bases, and 3 bases lay outside the gene matches. This CDR3 has 14 amino acids. Sample: PBMCs. The receptor was derived from a man aged 35 to 55 in good health and CMV-seropositive. The V call is TRBV28, the J call TRBJ2-1; 8 positions match TRBD2. In nucleotides, the CDR3 is TGTGCCAGCAGTTTGGCACTAGCGGACAATGAGCAGTTCTTC. This translates into CASSLALADNEQFF.